This T cell receptor (beta chain) originates from a study of early T cells in non-severe SARS-CoV-2 infection. This clonotype was seen only a few times. The TCR library protocol was used to attach unique molecular identifiers. These identifiers were attached to individual cDNA molecules. TCRdb redid the calling of the 5' RACE reads with MiXCR, one entry per CDR3 protein. The sample contains some 81,000 distinct CDR3 sequences, 15% to 20% of which appear only once. Trimming pared 3 bases from V and 0 bases from J, leaving 12 bases between. CDR3 length: 15 residues. From germline, CDR1 is MDHEN and CDR2 SYDVKM.

This chain joins TRBV28 and TRBJ2-7, with unresolved D. The clonotype originates from an adult who was a healthcare worker with PCR-confirmed SARS-CoV-2 infection or an uninfected control (not recorded which). The specimen was whole blood. CDR3 amino acids: CASSFGQAVSYEQYF. CDR3 coding DNA: TGTGCCAGCAGTTTCGGGCAGGCGGTCTCCTACGAGCAGTACTTC.